This TCR beta chain was captured in a study of T cell changes during pregnancy in multiple sclerosis. Clones were read by immunoSEQ multiplex PCR, and TCRdb kept only the in-frame ones, dropping some. The data show more than 75,000 clones, with 90% to 95% seen just once and approximately 0.93% held by the top ten. The V gene lost 1 base and the J gene lost 0 bases, with 7 bases spanning the gap. CDR1 and CDR2 from the germline V gene are SQVTM and ANQGSEA. This CDR3 spans 13 amino acids. This clonotype originated in a female donor with multiple sclerosis, enrolled in a pregnancy study. The V and J genes are TRBV29-1 and TRBJ2-7; possible D gene TRBD1, 6 bases. Sequencing used peripheral blood, obtained in the first trimester of pregnancy. In nucleotides, the CDR3 is TGCAGCGTTGAAGGACAGGACTCCTACGAGCAGTACTTC. Its protein is CSVEGQDSYEQYF.